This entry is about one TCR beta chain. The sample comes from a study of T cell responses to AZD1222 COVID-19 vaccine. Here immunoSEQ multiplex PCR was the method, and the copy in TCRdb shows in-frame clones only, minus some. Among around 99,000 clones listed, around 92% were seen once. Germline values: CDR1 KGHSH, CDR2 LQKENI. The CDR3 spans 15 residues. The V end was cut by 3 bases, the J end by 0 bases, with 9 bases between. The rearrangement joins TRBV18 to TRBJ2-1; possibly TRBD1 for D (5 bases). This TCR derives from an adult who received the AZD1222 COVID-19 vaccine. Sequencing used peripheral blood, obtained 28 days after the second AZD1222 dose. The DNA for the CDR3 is TGTGCCAGCTCACCTCAGGGAAACTCCTACAATGAGCAGTTCTTC. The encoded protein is CASSPQGNSYNEQFF.